One and the same sample provided the 6 T cell receptor beta chains below, sequenced in a study of graft-versus-host responses after intestinal transplantation. Antigens of these TCRs are unknown. Only in-frame clones appear in the TCRdb table, and some are missing; sequencing was by immunoSEQ multiplex PCR. Here the sample spans 25,000 to 30,000 clones, roughly 82% being singletons. The sample consisted of unstimulated CD4+ T cells sorted from spleen or lymph node cells, taken before intestinal transplant. These receptor sequences come from a human donor who received an intestinal transplant.

The chain is built from TRBV13 and TRBJ2-5, with a possible D match to TRBD2 (6 bases). The V end lost 0 bases, the J end lost 5 bases, and 22 bases lay between the germline ends. The CDR3 runs to 18 residues. CDR1 and CDR2 from the germline V gene are PRHDT and FYEKMQ (reference sequence). Written as DNA, the CDR3 is TGTGCCAGCAGCTTAGGGGGCTCGGTTCCGCGGGATGGGGAGACCCAGTACTTC. It is translated as CASSLGGSVPRDGETQYF.

The CDR3 sequence: CASSLAGRSTDTQYF. CDR3 nucleotide sequence: TGTGCCAGCAGCTTAGCGGGCAGGAGCACAGATACGCAGTATTTT. The gene calls are TRBV5-4 and TRBJ2-3; D may be TRBD2 (6 bases). The V gene's germline CDR1 is SGHNT and CDR2 YYREEE (reference sequence). V gave up 2 bases and J gave up 0 bases, with 10 bases separating them. This CDR3 is 15 amino acids long.

J is TRBJ2-7 and V is TRBV10-1, with 7 positions matching TRBD1. Per the germline V gene, CDR1 is WNHNN and CDR2 is SYGVQD (reference sequence). The CDR3 runs to 14 residues. V dropped 3 bases and J dropped 4; count of bases not matched to a gene: 6. CDR3 sequence reads: CASSEGGLGYEQYF. The CDR3 bases are TGCGCCAGCAGTGAAGGGGGCTTGGGATACGAGCAGTACTTC.

The gene calls are TRBV6-4 and TRBJ2-3, with a tentative D call TRBD2 (5 bases). The CDR3 has 14 residues. V was trimmed by 6 bases and J by 2 bases, leaving 12 bases between them. Per germline, CDR1 MRHNA and CDR2 SNTAGT. In nucleotides, the CDR3 is TGTGCCAGCAGGCGAGGGCCCTACACAGATACGCAGTATTTT. Amino acids: CASRRGPYTDTQYF.

The chain couples TRBV5-1 to TRBJ2-7; TRBD1 matches 7 bases. J was trimmed by 0 bases and V by 2 bases; bases with no gene match: 5. The CDR3 totals 15 residues. The germline CDR1 and CDR2 sequences are SGHRS and YFSETQ. CDR3 amino acids: CASSFWAGGSYEQYF. DNA of the CDR3: TGCGCCAGCAGCTTTTGGGCAGGGGGCTCCTACGAGCAGTACTTC.

The rearrangement joins TRBV2 to TRBJ2-7, with D perhaps given as TRBD1 or TRBD2 (6 bases each). The germline gives CDR1 SNHLY, CDR2 FYNNEI. V was shortened by 10 bases and J by 2 bases, with 21 bases between the two germline ends. This CDR3 contains 15 residues. CDR3 sequence (DNA): TGTGCCACCCAACTCAGCCCCGGGGGCCCCTACGAGCAGTACTTC. It codes for CATQLSPGGPYEQYF.